These 13 T cell receptor beta chains came from one sample sequenced in a study of radiation and T cells in renal cell carcinoma (dated by TCRdb to 2019 to 2021). The library was obtained by the immunoSEQ multiplex PCR assay. TCRdb carries this immuneACCESS record with in-frame sequences only. Its versions omit some clonotypes, under half of them owing to an unresolved V gene in the studies checked, with the rest unexplained. The sample table lists roughly 130,000 clones, around four fifths of them with a count of one. The ten most abundant clones make up under 2.5% of the sample. The meaning of the sample's time point label: blood 2 weeks post-SBRT. The treatment or condition label corresponds to: 15 Gy SBRT to primary tumor, nephrectomy 4 weeks later. The source was blood, collected from a patient whose treatment included radiotherapy and nephrectomy. The receptors stem from a woman aged 55-75 years with renal cell carcinoma.

The genes are TRBV7-3 and TRBJ2-3; 10 bases align to TRBD1. In germline, CDR1 is SGHTA, CDR2 FQGTGA. With V trimmed by 4 bases and J by 6 bases, 7 bases remained unmatched. The CDR3 covers 15 residues. The DNA for the CDR3 is TGTGCCAGCAGCTCCGGACAGGGGGAAGTGGATACGCAGTATTTT. Amino acid sequence: CASSSGQGEVDTQYF.

V and J are TRBV2 and TRBJ1-2; a weak D match, TRBD1 (6 bases). The V and J ends lost 6 bases and 4 bases respectively, with 9 bases between them. The CDR3 runs to 12 residues. CDR1 and CDR2 (germline): SNHLY, FYNNEI. In DNA, the CDR3 is TGTGCCAGCAGGGAGGACAGCTATGGCTACACCTTC. Encoded protein: CASREDSYGYTF.

This clone was seen just once. An end of the junction differs from the germline gene, which may be a read error. The chain uses TRBV7-3 and TRBJ2-6; 7 bases are shared with TRBD1. This CDR3 region has 16 residues. CDR1 is SGHTA and CDR2 is FQGTGA in the germline V gene. In DNA form, the CDR3 reads TGTGCCAGCAGCGTAACAGGGGACCCTGGGGCCAACGTCCTGACTTTC. This gives the protein CASSVTGDPGANVLTF.

This clone was counted a few times. The chain uses TRBV6-5 and TRBJ1-1; D is possibly TRBD1 (6 bases). CDR3 size: 15 residues. The V gene's germline CDR1 is MNHEY and CDR2 SVGAGI. V dropped 8 bases and J dropped 1 base, with 17 bases sitting between them. CDR3 residues: CASHKVGGWNTEAFF. The CDR3 DNA sequence: TGTGCCAGCCATAAAGTGGGGGGCTGGAACACTGAAGCTTTCTTT.

The gene calls are TRBV6-5 and TRBJ1-3; D might be TRBD1 (5 bases). CDR3 length: 15 amino acids. The V and J ends lost 2 bases and 2 bases respectively, with 10 bases between them. The germline CDR1 and CDR2 sequences are MNHEY and SVGAGI. The CDR3 reads CASSYGGGAGNTIYF. The CDR3 DNA follows: TGTGCCAGCAGTTACGGGGGAGGAGCTGGAAACACCATATATTTT.

V and J are TRBV11-2 and TRBJ1-2, with unresolved D. Trimming shortened V by 0 bases and J by 3 bases, and 5 bases separated the two germline ends. Germline V lookup: CDR1 SGHAT, CDR2 FQNNGV. The CDR3 consists of 13 residues. The CDR3 nucleotides read TGTGCCAGCAGCTTAGAAGGCCACTATGGCTACACCTTC. Its protein is CASSLEGHYGYTF.

About this clone: At one end, the junction sequence differs from germline, possibly due to a read error. This rearrangement joins TRBV7-7 to TRBJ2-1, with 9 nucleotides matching TRBD1. CDR3 size: 15 residues. CDR1 SSHAT and CDR2 FNYEAQ come from the germline V gene (reference sequence). The CDR3 sequence is CASSLGTGTYNEQFF. The DNA of the CDR3 is TGTGCTAGCAGCTTAGGGACAGGGACCTACAATGAGCAGTTCTTC.

V is TRBV28 and J is TRBJ2-7; D is uncertain. Germline V CDR1 and CDR2: MDHEN, SYDVKM. Trimming cost V 2 bases and J 5 bases, with 22 bases left between them. CDR3 length: 17 residues. Here the CDR3 reads CASSLAVRREPRNEQYF. CDR3 nucleotide sequence: TGTGCCAGCAGTTTAGCGGTTCGAAGGGAACCTCGAAACGAGCAGTACTTC.

The V call is TRBV19, the J call TRBJ2-7; 7 nucleotides align to TRBD1. CDR3 length: 13 residues. Germline V gene sequence: CDR1 LNHDA, CDR2 SQIVND (reference sequence). V gave up 3 bases and J gave up 6 bases; unmatched junction bases: 5. The CDR3: CASSIGTAIEQYF. CDR3 sequence (DNA): TGTGCCAGTAGTATTGGGACAGCGATCGAGCAGTACTTC.

The chain combines TRBV11-2 with TRBJ2-3, with D perhaps being TRBD1 or TRBD2 (5 bases each). The CDR3 spans 13 residues. V dropped 8 bases and J dropped 2 bases, with 11 bases sitting between them. Germline V lookup: CDR1 SGHAT, CDR2 FQNNGV. The CDR3 loop reads CASEVGVTDTQYF. In nucleotides, the CDR3 is TGTGCCAGCGAGGTGGGGGTCACAGATACGCAGTATTTT.

The chain has TRBV5-1 and TRBJ2-5, with D maybe TRBD2 (5 bases). The V gene lost 0 bases and the J gene lost 5 bases, with 20 bases spanning the gap. This CDR3 has 17 amino acids. The germline V gene encodes CDR1 SGHRS and CDR2 YFSETQ. CDR3: CASSLAGREPILETQYF. In nucleotides, the CDR3 is TGCGCCAGCAGCTTGGCGGGTCGGGAACCGATCCTTGAGACCCAGTACTTC.

The chain uses TRBV7-2 and TRBJ1-3; D may be TRBD1 (6 bases). From germline, CDR1 is SGHTA and CDR2 FQGNSA. V lost 5 bases to trimming and J lost 4 bases, with 18 bases between them. The CDR3 extends over 16 amino acids. The CDR3 nucleotides read TGTGCCAGCAGCCTAGACAGGCTCCAATGGGGAAACACCATATATTTT. It specifies CASSLDRLQWGNTIYF.

This clone appeared a few times. The rearrangement joins TRBV10-3 to TRBJ1-1; 8 positions agree with TRBD1. V was clipped by 3 bases and J by 7 bases; unmatched bases: 4. The CDR3 extends over 13 amino acids. CDR1 is ENHRY, CDR2 SYGVKD, per germline. The CDR3: CAISDRGQGEAFF. CDR3 coding DNA: TGTGCCATCAGTGACAGGGGGCAGGGTGAAGCTTTCTTT.